Below are 25 T cell receptor beta chains sequenced from a single sample in a study of OX40 agonist ivuxolimab in advanced cancers. Data came from immunoSEQ multiplex PCR; TCRdb stores just in-frame clones and leaves some out. The table has roughly 44,000 clones, approximately 80% seen once; the top ten hold 6.5% to 8%. Sequences were derived from CD4+ or CD8+ T cells sorted from blood, sampled in a trial of the OX40 agonist ivuxolimab. Source of these receptors: an adult with an advanced solid tumor such as melanoma, head and neck, liver or kidney cancer.

The chain is built from TRBV7-7 and TRBJ2-7; 11 bases agree with TRBD2. V lost 7 bases and J lost 2; bases outside the gene matches: 19. This CDR3 region has 19 residues. Germline-derived CDR1 and CDR2 are SSHAT and FNYEAQ (reference sequence). CDR3 nucleotide sequence: TGTGCCAGCACCACAGGGGACTTAACTAGCGGGGGAGGACCCTACGAGCAGTACTTC. This sequence encodes CASTTGDLTSGGGPYEQYF. Drawing the rest from reference TRBV7-7 and TRBJ2-7, the complete variable domain is GAGVSQSPRYKVTKRGQDVTLRCDPISSHATLYWYQQALGQGPEFLTYFNYEAQPDKSGLPSDRFSAERPEGSISTLTIQRTEQRDSAMYRCASTTGDLTSGGGPYEQYFGPGTRLTVT.

The rearrangement uses TRBV28 and TRBJ1-3; 7 positions agree with TRBD1. Trimming cost V 6 bases and J 8 bases; bases outside gene matches: 10. The CDR3 extends over 14 amino acids. Germline-derived CDR1 and CDR2 are MDHEN and SYDVKM. The CDR3, as DNA: TGTGCCAGCAGCCCCCCAACAGGGGCGGACACCATATATTTT. This gives the protein CASSPPTGADTIYF.

The chain recombines TRBV11-2 with TRBJ2-7; D unresolved. The CDR3 consists of 18 residues. The V and J ends lost 2 bases and 2 bases respectively, with 22 bases between them. Germline values: CDR1 SGHAT, CDR2 FQNNGV. CDR3 bases: TGTGCCAGCAGCTTAAGTCGTTTGGGCGGTAGGGCGCCCTACGAGCAGTACTTC. This encodes CASSLSRLGGRAPYEQYF.

The rearrangement links TRBV5-1 to TRBJ2-6; 8 positions agree with TRBD1. From germline, CDR1 is SGHRS and CDR2 YFSETQ. The CDR3 runs to 19 residues. V shed 4 bases and J 0 bases; nucleotides not matched to a gene: 12. The CDR3 coding sequence is TGCGCCAGCAGCCACGACAGGGGATCCGTCCTCTCTGGGGCCAACGTCCTGACTTTC. Translation: CASSHDRGSVLSGANVLTF.

This clone was detected only a few times. The chain uses TRBV7-2 and TRBJ2-2, with 7 bases lining up with TRBD2. The CDR3 covers 17 residues. Germline V gene data show CDR1 as SGHTA and CDR2 as FQGNSA. The V gene end was trimmed by 1 base and the J gene end by 2 bases; junction bases not matched to a gene: 7. CDR3 amino acids: CASSLDWPSGNTGELFF. CDR3 sequence (DNA): TGTGCCAGCAGCTTAGACTGGCCTAGCGGAAACACCGGGGAGCTGTTTTTT. Together with reference TRBV7-2 and TRBJ2-2, the CDR3 gives the full variable domain: GAGVSQSPSNKVTEKGKDVELRCDPISGHTALYWYRQSLGQGLEFLIYFQGNSAPDKSGLPSDRFSAERTGGSVSTLTIQRTQQEDSAVYLCASSLDWPSGNTGELFFGEGSRLTVL.

This clone was observed many times. The same CDR3 is also encoded by other DNA sequences in this sample. The V call is TRBV5-1, the J call TRBJ2-2; 8 positions match TRBD2. The ends lost 0 bases at V and 4 bases at J; junction bases unmatched: 5. The CDR3 consists of 16 residues. Germline values: CDR1 SGHRS, CDR2 YFSETQ. CDR3 loop: CASSLEWLAGTGELFF. CDR3 DNA: TGCGCCAGCAGCTTGGAATGGCTAGCGGGCACCGGGGAGCTGTTTTTT.

V is TRBV30 and J is TRBJ1-2; D gene unclear. The CDR3 runs 14 residues. V gave up 0 bases and J gave up 4 bases, with 12 bases separating them. CDR1 and CDR2 (germline): GTSNPN, SVGIG (reference sequence). The CDR3 is CAWSVGEGSYGYTF. Written as DNA, the CDR3 is TGTGCCTGGAGTGTCGGGGAGGGCAGCTATGGCTACACCTTC.

The chain carries TRBV7-6 and TRBJ2-3; 13 bases match TRBD2. V lost 5 bases to trimming and J lost 6 bases; unmatched junction nucleotides: 5. The CDR3 runs 15 residues. CDR1 and CDR2 (germline): SGHVS, FNYEAQ. CDR3 amino acids: CASSNGLAGVDTQYF. CDR3 DNA: TGTGCCAGCAGCAATGGACTAGCGGGAGTGGATACGCAGTATTTT.

The chain joins TRBV5-1 to TRBJ2-3; 9 bases fit TRBD2. The ends lost 0 bases at V and 5 bases at J; junction bases unmatched: 4. The CDR3 is 15 residues long. Germline-derived CDR1 and CDR2 are SGHRS and YFSETQ. The CDR3, as DNA: TGCGCCAGCAGCTTGGTTAGCGGGAGTGGAGATACGCAGTATTTT. It is translated as CASSLVSGSGDTQYF. The complete variable domain, with remaining parts taken from reference TRBV5-1 and TRBJ2-3, reads KAGVTQTPRYLIKTRGQQVTLSCSPISGHRSVSWYQQTPGQGLQFLFEYFSETQRNKGNFPGRFSGRQFSNSRSEMNVSTLELGDSALYLCASSLVSGSGDTQYFGPGTRLTVL.

This clone was counted a single time. This sequence joins TRBV7-6 and TRBJ2-7, with TRBD2 matching 8 bases. V was clipped by 5 bases and J by 4 bases; unmatched bases: 10. This CDR3 has 15 residues. The germline V gene has CDR1 SGHVS and CDR2 FNYEAQ. CDR3 region: CASSPRASGPYEQYF. CDR3 in DNA: TGTGCCAGCAGCCCCCGAGCTAGCGGGCCTTACGAGCAGTACTTC.

This rearrangement joins TRBV7-2 to TRBJ2-3; a possible D gene is TRBD2 (6 bases). The CDR3 contains 18 residues. Per germline, CDR1 SGHTA and CDR2 FQGNSA. The V and J ends lost 0 bases and 0 bases respectively, with 16 bases between them. This chain's CDR3 is CASSLALREATSTDTQYF. CDR3 DNA sequence: TGTGCCAGCAGCTTAGCGTTGAGGGAGGCTACTAGCACAGATACGCAGTATTTT.

The chain recombines TRBV19 with TRBJ1-5; 9 positions match TRBD1. Looked up from germline, CDR1 is LNHDA and CDR2 is SQIVND (reference sequence). The CDR3 runs 17 residues. CDR3 DNA: TGTGCTGTCGAGGACGGGACAGGGACCCCTAGCAATCAGCCCCAGCATTTT. Amino acids: CAVEDGTGTPSNQPQHF.

This sequence joins TRBV18 and TRBJ1-5; 9 nucleotides align to TRBD1. Germline CDR1 KGHSH, CDR2 LQKENI. The J segment lost 6 bases and the V segment lost 6 bases, leaving 9 bases of the junction unmatched. The CDR3 runs to 15 residues. The DNA of the CDR3 is TGTGCCAGCTCCCCGGGACAGGGTACGGGTCAGCCCCAGCATTTT. Translating it yields CASSPGQGTGQPQHF. Full variable domain (outside the CDR3, taken from reference TRBV18 and TRBJ1-5): NAGVMQNPRHLVRRRGQEARLRCSPMKGHSHVYWYRQLPEEGLKFMVYLQKENIIDESGMPKERFSAEFPKEGPSILRIQQVVRGDSAAYFCASSPGQGTGQPQHFGDGTRLSIL.

This clone was detected a few times. This rearrangement joins TRBV4-1 to TRBJ1-2; tentative D call: TRBD1 (5 bases). The CDR3 sequence is 14 residues long. In germline, CDR1 is MGHRA, CDR2 YSYEKL. Deletions cut 8 bases from V and 0 bases from J, with 13 bases between. The CDR3 DNA follows: TGCGCCAGCCGCGGGACGTACGCTAACTATGGCTACACCTTC. It codes for CASRGTYANYGYTF.

The genes are TRBV4-1 and TRBJ2-1; 12 nucleotides align to TRBD2. The germline V gene encodes CDR1 MGHRA and CDR2 YSYEKL. The CDR3 is made up of 18 amino acids. V lost 6 bases to trimming and J lost 7 bases; unmatched junction nucleotides: 16. The CDR3 DNA reads TGCGCCAGCAGGGTAGGGCTAGCGGGAGGGCCGGGTAGAAATGAGCAGTTCTTC. It codes for CASRVGLAGGPGRNEQFF.

The V and J genes are TRBV30 and TRBJ2-2; 7 positions agree with TRBD1. The CDR3 consists of 15 residues. Germline CDR1 reads GTSNPN; CDR2 reads SVGIG (reference sequence). V was pared by 4 bases and J by 2 bases, with 7 bases of the junction left unmatched. The CDR3 DNA sequence: TGTGCCTGGAAAGGGGGCCAGATAAACACCGGGGAGCTGTTTTTT. Encoded protein: CAWKGGQINTGELFF.

Comments on this clone: In the same sample, other DNA sequences code for this CDR3. The chain couples TRBV30 to TRBJ1-1, with TRBD1 as a possible D gene (6 bases). The CDR3 has 12 residues. With 2 bases removed from V and 8 bases from J, the gap between germline ends came to 12 bases. Germline V gives CDR1 GTSNPN, CDR2 SVGIG (reference sequence). The CDR3, as DNA: TGTGCCTGGAGTATTAACAGGGTAGAAGCTTTCTTT. Translation: CAWSINRVEAFF.

The chain recombines TRBV10-3 with TRBJ2-5; a possible D gene is TRBD1 (7 bases). Per germline, CDR1 ENHRY and CDR2 SYGVKD. The CDR3 totals 15 residues. V shed 4 bases and J shed 6 bases, with 18 bases lying between them. For the CDR3, the DNA is TGTGCCATCAGTGTTGGAGGGGGCCAGGGGCAGACCCAGTACTTC. This encodes CAISVGGGQGQTQYF.

The chain has TRBV6-1 and TRBJ2-7; D unclear. The ends were cut back, 4 bases at V and 2 bases at J, with 6 bases in the middle. Germline CDR1 and CDR2: MNHNS and SASEGT. The CDR3 sequence is 12 residues long. The CDR3: CASSGTPYEQYF. For the CDR3, the DNA is TGTGCCAGCAGTGGTACACCCTACGAGCAGTACTTC.

This rearrangement joins TRBV5-6 to TRBJ1-1; TRBD1 is a possible D gene (5 bases). V was shortened by 5 bases and J by 1 base, with 12 bases between the two germline ends. CDR1 is SGHDT and CDR2 is YYEEEE in the germline V gene. The CDR3 covers 14 residues. The CDR3, as DNA: TGTGCCAGCAGAACTGGGACCGAGAACACTGAAGCTTTCTTT. Protein product: CASRTGTENTEAFF.

The chain carries TRBV2 and TRBJ2-1; 11 positions match TRBD2. From germline, CDR1 is SNHLY and CDR2 FYNNEI. Trimming removed 4 bases from V and 6 bases from J; junction bases left unmatched: 5. The CDR3 contains 15 residues. The DNA for the CDR3 is TGTGCCAGCAGTGCAAGACTAGCGGGATCCAATGAGCAGTTCTTC. It codes for CASSARLAGSNEQFF. Using reference TRBV2 and TRBJ2-1 for the parts outside the CDR3, the full variable domain is EPEVTQTPSHQVTQMGQEVILRCVPISNHLYFYWYRQILGQKVEFLVSFYNNEISEKSEIFDDQFSVERPDGSNFTLKIRSTKLEDSAMYFCASSARLAGSNEQFFGPGTRLTVL.

The rearrangement links TRBV19 to TRBJ2-1; D tentatively reads TRBD1 or TRBD2 (5 bases each). The CDR3 length is 13 residues. Germline CDR1 and CDR2: LNHDA and SQIVND (reference sequence). The V end was cut by 5 bases, the J end by 8 bases, with 13 bases between. The CDR3: CASSSQLGDEQFF. In nucleotides, the CDR3 is TGTGCCAGTAGTTCCCAACTGGGGGATGAGCAGTTCTTC.

The chain couples TRBV27 to TRBJ2-2; 8 bases agree with TRBD1. V lost 2 bases to trimming and J lost 2 bases; unmatched junction nucleotides: 13. This CDR3 is 19 amino acids long. CDR1 and CDR2 (germline): MNHEY, SMNVEV (reference sequence). The CDR3 sequence: CASSLRPPADRANTGELFF. The CDR3 DNA reads as TGTGCCAGCAGTTTACGACCCCCCGCGGACAGGGCCAACACCGGGGAGCTGTTTTTT.

The J gene is TRBJ1-1, the V gene TRBV5-1, with TRBD1 identical over 12 bases. This CDR3 contains 17 residues. Germline CDR1 is SGHRS and CDR2 is YFSETQ. J lost 4 bases, V lost 0 bases, and 7 bases had no gene match. The CDR3 here is CASSLVQGQGAFTEAFF. DNA for the CDR3: TGCGCCAGCAGCTTGGTTCAGGGACAGGGGGCTTTCACTGAAGCTTTCTTT.

The chain recombines TRBV7-2 with TRBJ1-4; TRBD1 matches 10 bases. The CDR3 length is 16 residues. Germline V gene data show CDR1 as SGHTA and CDR2 as FQGNSA. V gave up 0 bases and J gave up 7 bases; unmatched junction bases: 5. The CDR3 is CASSLAGTGEAEKLFF. DNA of the CDR3: TGTGCCAGCAGCTTAGCGGGGACAGGGGAGGCTGAAAAACTGTTTTTT.